The TCR beta chain under discussion was sequenced for a study of regulatory T cells in long-lasting Graves disease. Regarding the study as a whole: Persistent disease preferred TRBV28, TRBJ1-2 and TRBJ2-5. Limited samples may have lowered accuracy.

Time point denoted: newly diagnosed GD, antithyroid drugs for less than 3 months. Making the TCR library involved RNA that had been extracted from PBMCs. This clonotype turned up a few times. Its antigen remains unknown. A junction boundary mismatches the germline segment, possibly from a read error. CDR3 length: 11 residues. Looked up from germline, CDR1 is SEHNR and CDR2 is FQNEAQ (reference sequence). Through Arm-PCR of CDR3 regions and iRepertoire HTBI primers, TCR beta libraries were built. MiXCR, run by TCRdb on the multiplex PCR reads, gives a single entry per CDR3 protein. This table holds some 560,000 distinct CDR3 sequences, about 16% found once. The data were also submitted as part of a second study, on T cells in Graves' hyperthyroidism and ophthalmopathy. Per that study: Those with hyperthyroidism were 18 to 65 years old, newly diagnosed, and ill for under 2 months. Blood held most thyroid clonotypes expanded above 0.001 frequency.

The rearrangement joins TRBV7-9 to TRBJ2-2, with D perhaps TRBD2 (5 bases). This TCR was recovered from a woman aged 40-65 years with Graves disease. Material: peripheral blood mononuclear cells (PBMCs), obtained at new diagnosis, from a patient treated with antithyroid drugs. The chain's CDR3 is CASGLAGELLF. The CDR3 DNA is TGTGCCAGCGGGCTCGCCGGGGAGCTGCTTTTT. The whole variable domain, remainder taken from reference TRBV7-9 and TRBJ2-2, is DTGVSQNPRHKITKRGQNVTFRCDPISEHNRLYWYRQTLGQGPEFLTYFQNEAQLEKSRLLSDRFSAERPKGSFSTLEIQRTEQGDSAMYLCASGLAGELLFGEGSRLTVL.